This record covers a single TCR beta chain. Its antigen is not known. The sample belongs to a study of identical twins. Overall study results and limits: Monozygotic twin pairs showed more out-of-frame TCR alpha sharing than models estimated. Alpha sequences that were out-of-frame and twin-shared showed an excess of low generation probability. Fewer insertions were carried by abundant cord blood beta clonotypes, but none was seen in memory repertoires.

This CDR3 contains 16 residues. The V and J ends lost 5 bases and 2 bases, in that order; junction bases with no gene match: 12. Germline CDR1 SGHAT, CDR2 FQNNGV. Each CDR3 protein is one row after TCRdb ran MiXCR on the 5' RACE reads. Of hundreds of thousands of distinct CDR3 sequences listed, 12% are singletons. These data also featured in a second study, about yellow fever vaccine responses in identical twins.

This TCR was sampled from a woman younger than 35 in good health. The chain joins TRBV11-2 to TRBJ2-7; TRBD1 agrees at 7 bases. Material: PBMCs. The CDR3 reads CASSDRDSTVAYEQYV. CDR3 bases: TGTGCCAGCAGCGACCGGGACAGTACCGTTGCCTACGAGCAGTACGTC.